These 19 T cell receptor beta chains came from one sample sequenced in a study of blood T cell repertoires in COVID-19. Using immunoSEQ multiplex PCR, the repertoire was profiled, and TCRdb retains in-frame clones only, with some absent. Among about 180,000 clones listed, roughly nine tenths were seen once. The sequenced sample was peripheral blood. These receptors all come from a woman in her twenties or thirties with active or convalescent COVID-19.

The rearrangement links TRBV2 to TRBJ2-2, with D hard to call. Trimming cost V 9 bases and J 0 bases, with 11 bases left between them. This CDR3 has 14 residues. Looked up from germline, CDR1 is SNHLY and CDR2 is FYNNEI. For the CDR3, the DNA is TGTGCCAGTAACTATTTGACGAACACCGGGGAGCTGTTTTTT. It specifies CASNYLTNTGELFF.

V is TRBV25-1 and J is TRBJ2-2; weak D call: TRBD1 (6 bases). The germline CDR1 and CDR2 sequences are MGHDK and SYGVNS. This CDR3 comprises 15 residues. Trimming shortened V by 1 base and J by 5 bases, and 11 bases separated the two germline ends. The CDR3 DNA follows: TGTGCCAGCAGTGAATGGGGGCAAGAAACCGGGGAGCTGTTTTTT. This encodes CASSEWGQETGELFF.

The rearrangement uses TRBV19 and TRBJ1-1; perhaps TRBD1 as D (6 bases). The CDR3 runs 13 residues. Looked up from germline, CDR1 is LNHDA and CDR2 is SQIVND (reference sequence). Between the trimmed V and J ends, which lost 4 bases and 5 bases, there was a span of 11 bases. In DNA form, the CDR3 reads TGTGCCAGTAGTAAAACAGGGAAGACTGAAGCTTTCTTT. Its protein is CASSKTGKTEAFF.

The chain carries TRBV14 and TRBJ2-1, with D maybe TRBD2 (5 bases). CDR3 length: 15 residues. The V gene's germline CDR1 is SGHDN and CDR2 FVKESK. V was clipped by 0 bases and J by 5 bases, with 11 bases between them. CDR3 sequence reads: CASSQDLGGHNEQFF. CDR3 DNA: TGTGCCAGCAGCCAAGATTTAGGAGGACACAATGAGCAGTTCTTC.

This clone was observed a few times. The V call is TRBV7-9, the J call TRBJ2-5; D perhaps matches TRBD2 (7 bases). Germline CDR1 and CDR2: SEHNR and FQNEAQ (reference sequence). CDR3 length equals 13 residues. V was trimmed by 6 bases and J by 4 bases, leaving 12 bases between them. The chain's CDR3 is CASRRGGSETQYF. The CDR3 DNA sequence: TGTGCCAGCAGAAGGGGGGGGTCAGAGACCCAGTACTTC.

The chain has TRBV9 and TRBJ2-2; maybe TRBD1 (6 bases). V lost 0 bases to trimming and J lost 6 bases, with 15 bases between them. There are 16 residues in the CDR3. The germline V gene encodes CDR1 SGDLS and CDR2 YYNGEE. The CDR3 reads CASSVAAGAGSGELFF. CDR3 sequence (DNA): TGTGCCAGCAGCGTAGCAGCAGGGGCCGGTTCCGGGGAGCTGTTTTTT. The whole variable domain, filled in from reference TRBV9 and TRBJ2-2, reads DSGVTQTPKHLITATGQRVTLRCSPRSGDLSVYWYQQSLDQGLQFLIQYYNGEERAKGNILERFSAQQFPDLHSELNLSSLELGDSALYFCASSVAAGAGSGELFFGEGSRLTVL.

The V call is TRBV7-2, the J call TRBJ2-7; no firm D call. CDR1 and CDR2 from the germline V gene are SGHTA and FQGNSA. V dropped 5 bases and J dropped 1 base, with 9 bases sitting between them. CDR3 length: 13 amino acids. The CDR3 loop is CASSAEVSYEQYF. The CDR3 nucleotides are TGTGCCAGCAGCGCAGAGGTTTCCTACGAGCAGTACTTC.

This chain joins TRBV7-6 and TRBJ1-6; tentatively, D is TRBD1 (5 bases). Per the germline V gene, CDR1 is SGHVS and CDR2 is FNYEAQ. The CDR3 has 15 amino acids. Trimming shortened V by 5 bases and J by 9 bases, and 17 bases separated the two germline ends. CDR3 protein: CASSPVQGNSSPLHF. For the CDR3, the DNA is TGTGCCAGCAGCCCCGTTCAGGGCAACAGTTCACCCCTCCACTTT.

V and J are TRBV4-2 and TRBJ2-7, with TRBD2 matching 11 bases. J was trimmed by 0 bases and V by 4 bases; bases with no gene match: 5. Germline CDR1 and CDR2: LGHNA and YNFKEQ. CDR3 length: 16 amino acids. The CDR3 spells CASSRSSGRTSYEQYF. For the CDR3, the DNA is TGTGCCAGCAGCCGATCTAGCGGGAGGACCTCCTACGAGCAGTACTTC.

This clone was recorded a few times. Germline is not matched at one junction end, which may reflect a read error. V is TRBV6-1 and J is TRBJ2-7; a possible D gene is TRBD1 (6 bases). Germline values: CDR1 MNHNS, CDR2 SASEGT. The length of the CDR3 is 10 residues. DNA of the CDR3: TGTGCCAGCAGTGATACGGGACACATCTTC. Its protein product is CASSDTGHIF.

This clone is a singleton in its sample. The rearrangement uses TRBV5-6 and TRBJ2-7, with 8 bases identical to TRBD1. CDR1 and CDR2 from the germline V gene are SGHDT and YYEEEE. There are 13 residues in the CDR3. With 7 bases clipped from V and 5 bases from J, the junction kept 8 bases outside the gene matches. CDR3 region: CASGQGPLDEQYF. The CDR3 region has the DNA TGTGCCAGCGGACAGGGTCCCCTCGACGAGCAGTACTTC. Complete variable domain (other parts from reference TRBV5-6 and TRBJ2-7): DAGVTQSPTHLIKTRGQQVTLRCSPKSGHDTVSWYQQALGQGPQFIFQYYEEEERQRGNFPDRFSGHQFPNYSSELNVNALLLGDSALYLCASGQGPLDEQYFGPGTRLTVT.

This clone was seen ten or more times. This CDR3 is also generated by other DNA sequences in the sample. The chain uses TRBV28 and TRBJ2-2; 9 bases align to TRBD2. The V gene end was trimmed by 3 bases and the J gene end by 4 bases; junction bases not matched to a gene: 3. Germline V gene lookup returns CDR1 MDHEN and CDR2 SYDVKM. There are 15 residues in the CDR3. DNA of the CDR3: TGTGCCAGCAGTTTCGATAGCGGGAGCACCGGGGAGCTGTTTTTT. Protein product: CASSFDSGSTGELFF.

This chain joins TRBV6-5 and TRBJ1-1; no firm D call. Trimming removed 3 bases at V and 1 base at J, with 9 bases between. This CDR3 is 14 amino acids long. Per the germline V gene, CDR1 is MNHEY and CDR2 is SVGAGI. DNA for the CDR3: TGTGCCAGCAGTTATGACACTCGGAACACTGAAGCTTTCTTT. Amino acid sequence: CASSYDTRNTEAFF.

The V call is TRBV11-2, the J call TRBJ2-7; the match to TRBD2 covers 8 bases. The J segment lost 5 bases and the V segment lost 5 bases, leaving 14 bases of the junction unmatched. The germline V gene encodes CDR1 SGHAT and CDR2 FQNNGV. This CDR3 contains 16 residues. The CDR3 here is CASSLSGSLFYDEQYF. The CDR3 region has the DNA TGTGCCAGCAGCCTGAGCGGGAGTTTATTTTATGACGAGCAGTACTTC. The entire variable domain, with the rest obtained from reference TRBV11-2 and TRBJ2-7, is as follows: EAGVAQSPRYKIIEKRQSVAFWCNPISGHATLYWYQQILGQGPKLLIQFQNNGVVDDSQLPKDRFSAERLKGVDSTLKIQPAKLEDSAVYLCASSLSGSLFYDEQYFGPGTRLTVT.

The gene calls are TRBV19 and TRBJ1-2; D unresolved. The CDR3 loop spans 15 amino acids. The V end was cut by 5 bases, the J end by 4 bases, with 17 bases between. Germline V lookup: CDR1 LNHDA, CDR2 SQIVND (reference sequence). The CDR3 coding sequence is TGTGCCAGTAGTTCTGACACTTTCCTCTCCTATGGCTACACCTTC. Amino acids: CASSSDTFLSYGYTF.

This chain connects TRBV28 to TRBJ2-2, with D unresolved. This CDR3 comprises 15 residues. The V end was cut by 10 bases, the J end by 1 base, with 16 bases between. Germline CDR1 reads MDHEN; CDR2 reads SYDVKM. Here the CDR3 reads CATLSFTENTGELFF. CDR3 nucleotide sequence: TGTGCCACCCTCAGTTTCACAGAGAACACCGGGGAGCTGTTTTTT.

V usage is TRBV29-1 and J usage is TRBJ2-1, with 8 bases matching TRBD2. The J segment lost 0 bases and the V segment lost 6 bases, leaving 7 bases of the junction unmatched. Germline V gene data show CDR1 as SQVTM and CDR2 as ANQGSEA. The CDR3 loop spans 15 amino acids. CDR3 sequence reads: CSVVSGDNSYNEQFF. CDR3 nucleotides: TGCAGCGTCGTTAGCGGGGACAACTCCTACAATGAGCAGTTCTTC.

V gene TRBV28 combines with J gene TRBJ1-1; no reliable D call. The CDR3 runs to 15 residues. Germline-derived CDR1 and CDR2 are MDHEN and SYDVKM. V was shortened by 5 bases and J by 5 bases, with 18 bases between the two germline ends. The CDR3 sequence: CASSPPPGRGTEAFF. The CDR3 bases are TGTGCCAGCAGTCCCCCACCCGGCCGGGGTACTGAAGCTTTCTTT.

This clone was detected only once. The V and J genes are TRBV19 and TRBJ2-5; D possibly corresponds to TRBD2 (5 bases). This CDR3 region has 16 residues. Germline V gives CDR1 LNHDA, CDR2 SQIVND (reference sequence). V lost 1 base to trimming and J lost 4 bases, with 16 bases between them. CDR3 protein: CASSIAIGLAIETQYF. The CDR3 nucleotides read TGTGCCAGTAGTATAGCCATCGGGCTAGCTATAGAGACCCAGTACTTC.